One sample yielded the 17 T cell receptor beta chains listed below, sequenced in a study of blood T cell repertoires in COVID-19. The table came from immunoSEQ multiplex PCR; TCRdb's copy has only in-frame clones and leaves some out. Of around 140,000 clones in the sample, around 88% were seen once. Material for sequencing was peripheral blood. These TCRs come from a man aged 50-59 years with acute or convalescent COVID-19.

The chain has TRBV7-9 and TRBJ2-5; 7 bases map to TRBD1. The CDR3 has 13 amino acids. Germline loops: CDR1 SEHNR, CDR2 FQNEAQ (reference sequence). V dropped 0 bases and J dropped 14; count of bases not matched to a gene: 9. The CDR3 nucleotides are TGTGCCAGCAGCTTAGCAGAGGGGGCCTCGGGTTACTTC. This sequence encodes CASSLAEGASGYF.

A few counts support this clone. The chain is built from TRBV3-1 (or the pseudogene TRBV3-2) and TRBJ2-3, with unresolved D. CDR1 is LGHDT and CDR2 is YNNKEL in the germline V gene (reference sequence). Trimming removed 4 bases at V and 2 bases at J, with 4 bases between. This CDR3 comprises 12 residues. CDR3 sequence (DNA): TGTGCCAGCAGCCGACACACAGATACGCAGTATTTT. It specifies CASSRHTDTQYF.

The V call is TRBV19, the J call TRBJ2-6; D may be TRBD1 (5 bases). V gave up 3 bases and J gave up 0 bases, with 18 bases separating them. This CDR3 has 19 amino acids. Per germline, CDR1 LNHDA and CDR2 SQIVND (reference sequence). The CDR3 is CASSIMAAGFSSGANVLTF. Written as DNA, the CDR3 is TGTGCCAGTAGTATTATGGCTGCAGGGTTTAGCTCTGGGGCCAACGTCCTGACTTTC. Full variable domain (remainder filled in from reference TRBV19 and TRBJ2-6): DGGITQSPKYLFRKEGQNVTLSCEQNLNHDAMYWYRQDPGQGLRLIYYSQIVNDFQKGDIAEGYSVSREKKESFPLTVTSAQKNPTAFYLCASSIMAAGFSSGANVLTFGAGSRLTVL.

The rearrangement links TRBV19 to TRBJ2-7, with 12 nucleotides matching TRBD1. Losses at the gene ends were 5 bases for V and 4 bases for J; bases not matched to a gene: 3. Per the germline V gene, CDR1 is LNHDA and CDR2 is SQIVND (reference sequence). This CDR3 is 14 amino acids long. CDR3 amino acids: CASSVGQGAYEQYF. CDR3 bases: TGTGCCAGTAGTGTGGGACAGGGGGCGTACGAGCAGTACTTC.

This clone was seen once. The chain combines TRBV5-6 with TRBJ2-3; the D gene is possibly TRBD1 (5 bases). The germline V gene has CDR1 SGHDT and CDR2 YYEEEE. V lost 6 bases to trimming and J lost 2 bases, with 13 bases between them. This CDR3 spans 14 amino acids. For the CDR3, the DNA is TGTGCCAGCACCCTTGACAGACTCACAGATACGCAGTATTTT. Translated: CASTLDRLTDTQYF. Together with reference TRBV5-6 and TRBJ2-3, the CDR3 gives the full variable domain: DAGVTQSPTHLIKTRGQQVTLRCSPKSGHDTVSWYQQALGQGPQFIFQYYEEEERQRGNFPDRFSGHQFPNYSSELNVNALLLGDSALYLCASTLDRLTDTQYFGPGTRLTVL.

The V and J genes are TRBV2 and TRBJ2-7; TRBD1 matches at 7 bases. V trimming: 11 bases; J trimming: 4 bases; junction bases outside the gene matches: 8. The germline gives CDR1 SNHLY, CDR2 FYNNEI. This CDR3 comprises 12 residues. CDR3 coding DNA: TGTGCCGGACGGGGACAGATTTACGAGCAGTACTTC. Translated: CAGRGQIYEQYF.

V gene TRBV28 combines with J gene TRBJ1-5; D is possibly TRBD1 (6 bases). Germline assignment: CDR1 MDHEN and CDR2 SYDVKM. V lost 6 bases and J 5 bases, leaving 11 bases between the germline ends. The CDR3 loop spans 13 amino acids. The DNA of the CDR3 is TGTGCCAGCAGAACAGGGTGGGATCAGCCCCAGCATTTT. Its translation: CASRTGWDQPQHF.

This clone was counted once. The chain has TRBV19 and TRBJ1-6, with 8 positions matching TRBD1. Germline lookup yields CDR1 LNHDA and CDR2 SQIVND (reference sequence). This CDR3 has 14 amino acids. Germline trimming cut 6 bases from V and 11 bases from J; bases unmatched to any gene: 9. The CDR3 reads CASRHSLTGAPLHF. CDR3 nucleotides: TGTGCCAGTAGACATTCGCTGACAGGGGCACCCCTCCACTTT.

The chain carries TRBV19 and TRBJ2-5; 8 bases line up with TRBD1. This CDR3 region has 11 residues. V shed 8 bases and J 5 bases; nucleotides not matched to a gene: 1. CDR1 is LNHDA and CDR2 is SQIVND in the germline V gene (reference sequence). The CDR3 region is CASSGGETQYF. The CDR3 DNA follows: TGTGCCAGTTCAGGGGGCGAGACCCAGTACTTC.

The CDR3 DNA reads TGTGCCAGCAGCCAGGCCAGTCTTAATGAAAAACTGTTTTTT. Its protein product is CASSQASLNEKLFF. This sequence joins TRBV3-1 (or the pseudogene TRBV3-2) and TRBJ1-4, with D hard to call. This CDR3 is 14 amino acids long. V lost 3 bases and J 4 bases, leaving 9 bases between the germline ends. Germline V gives CDR1 LGHDT, CDR2 YNNKEL (reference sequence).

V gene TRBV30 combines with J gene TRBJ1-4; D gene unclear. V lost 2 bases, J lost 11 bases, and 21 bases lay in between. The CDR3 contains 15 residues. Germline loops: CDR1 GTSNPN, CDR2 SVGIG (reference sequence). The DNA for the CDR3 is TGTGCCTGGAGTACCCTCCGGGATAGTCGCGTCAAACTGTTTTTT. This sequence encodes CAWSTLRDSRVKLFF.

Here the CDR3 DNA reads TGTGCCAGCAGCTTGGACGGGGATAACACCGGGGAGCTGTTTTTT. Translation: CASSLDGDNTGELFF. The chain uses TRBV5-4 and TRBJ2-2; D possibly corresponds to TRBD2 (5 bases). V was pared by 0 bases and J by 2 bases, with 8 bases between. This CDR3 is built from 15 residues. Germline CDR1 SGHNT, CDR2 YYREEE (reference sequence).

The CDR3, as DNA: TGTGCCAGCAGCCTGGGCATTTTAGCTAACTATGGCTACACCTTC. Its translation is CASSLGILANYGYTF. The genes are TRBV7-3 and TRBJ1-2; D unclear. CDR1 and CDR2 from the germline V gene are SGHTA and FQGTGA. This CDR3 has 15 amino acids. The V gene lost 5 bases and the J gene lost 0 bases, with 13 bases spanning the gap.

The chain employs TRBV27 and TRBJ2-7, with a possible D match to TRBD1 (6 bases). V lost 4 bases and J lost 1, with 14 bases in between. The V gene's germline CDR1 is MNHEY and CDR2 SMNVEV (reference sequence). The CDR3 consists of 15 residues. CDR3 sequence reads: CASSYVGQKSYEQYF. The CDR3 bases are TGTGCCAGCAGTTATGTCGGACAGAAGTCCTACGAGCAGTACTTC.

The chain links TRBV30 to TRBJ1-1, with a possible D match to TRBD1 (5 bases). CDR1 is GTSNPN and CDR2 is SVGIG in the germline V gene (reference sequence). CDR3 size: 13 residues. Trimming took 2 bases from V and 3 from J, leaving 10 bases between them. CDR3 nucleotides: TGTGCCTGGAGTAGGGGAAGGGACACTGAAGCTTTCTTT. Translation gives CAWSRGRDTEAFF.

The chain has TRBV6-6 and TRBJ2-3; the D gene is possibly TRBD2 (5 bases). The CDR3 extends over 15 amino acids. The V gene lost 7 bases and the J gene lost 0 bases, with 14 bases spanning the gap. Germline V gene lookup returns CDR1 MNHNY and CDR2 SVGAGI (reference sequence). As DNA, the CDR3 is TGTGCCAGCACGTGGACGGGGATTAGCACAGATACGCAGTATTTT. Translation: CASTWTGISTDTQYF.

The chain couples TRBV25-1 to TRBJ1-6; TRBD1 agrees at 7 bases. The CDR3 is 14 residues long. Looked up from germline, CDR1 is MGHDK and CDR2 is SYGVNS. V dropped 7 bases and J dropped 7; count of bases not matched to a gene: 7. The CDR3 bases are TGTGCCAGCACCGACAGGGTCGGCAATTCACCCCTCCACTTT. Amino acids: CASTDRVGNSPLHF.